This is a list of T cell receptor beta chains from one sample in a study of a mutant IDH1 vaccine in newly diagnosed glioma. Measured with immunoSEQ multiplex PCR; TCRdb has only the in-frame clones, and not every one. The sample has around 49,000 clones, just under 80% seen once. Their cognate antigens are unknown. Sequenced here: PBMCs, sampled from a glioma patient whose treatment included an IDH1 peptide vaccine. Every receptor here comes from a man aged 50-59 years with glioma. Both conserved end residues are part of each CDR3. The D gene is left open where the match is weak. Part of the rows lack a size; the others show once, few, many or a class for expanded clones.

D gene | CDR3 length | J gene | clone size | V gene | CDR3 DNA | CDR3 protein
NA | 13 | TRBJ2-5 | NA | TRBV27 | TGTGCCAGCAGTTTGGGGCAAACAGGGACCCAGTACTTC | CASSLGQTGTQYF
NA | 16 | TRBJ1-1 | once | TRBV11-2 | TGTGCCAGCAGCTTAGGGTTTCTTCCGTTGAACACTGAAGCTTTCTTT | CASSLGFLPLNTEAFF
NA | 14 | TRBJ1-2 | NA | TRBV9 | TGTGCCAGCAGCGTAGACAGGGAAGGAGATGGCTACACCTTC | CASSVDREGDGYTF
TRBD1 | 13 | TRBJ2-7 | NA | TRBV2 | TGTGCCAGCAGACGACAGGGGAGCTACGAGCAGTACTTC | CASRRQGSYEQYF
NA | 14 | TRBJ2-3 | NA | TRBV5-1 | TGCGCCAGCCGCCGGGAATCTAGCACAGATACGCAGTATTTT | CASRRESSTDTQYF
NA | 15 | TRBJ1-2 | NA | TRBV18 | TGTGCCAGCTCATCGAATACGGGGGCCCACTATGGCTACACCTTC | CASSSNTGAHYGYTF
TRBD1 | 14 | TRBJ1-2 | NA | TRBV6-5 | TGTGCCAGCAGTAAGACAGGGGCCCAGAATGGCTACACCTTC | CASSKTGAQNGYTF
NA | 13 | TRBJ2-7 | NA | TRBV7-9 | TGTGCCAGCAGCTTGGGATCTGGAGGCGAGCAGTACTTC | CASSLGSGGEQYF
NA | 16 | TRBJ2-7 | NA | TRBV5-5 | TGTGCCAGCAGCCTTGCCAAGACGGATCCTATCTACGAGCAGTACTTC | CASSLAKTDPIYEQYF
TRBD2 | 17 | TRBJ2-3 | NA | TRBV6-1 | TGTGCCAGCAGTGAGAGTAGCGGGGGGCTAAGCACAGATACGCAGTATTTT | CASSESSGGLSTDTQYF
TRBD1 | 15 | TRBJ2-2 | NA | TRBV4-1 | TGCGCCAGCAGCGCCCGGACAGGGGGTATCGGGGAGCTGTTTTTT | CASSARTGGIGELFF
NA | 14 | TRBJ1-1 | NA | TRBV7-9 | TGTGCCAGCAGCCCAGATAGGGGGGACACTGAAGCTTTCTTT | CASSPDRGDTEAFF
TRBD2 | 12 | TRBJ2-7 | few | TRBV9 | TGTGCCAGCAGCGTCGGGGGGGGCGAGCAGTACTTC | CASSVGGGEQYF
NA | 14 | TRBJ2-7 | NA | TRBV2 | TGTGCCAGCGGAAGGGACACGCGAGGCCTCGAGCAGTACTTC | CASGRDTRGLEQYF
NA | 13 | TRBJ1-1 | NA | TRBV18 | TGTGCCAGCTCACCGATAGATAACACTGAAGCTTTCTTT | CASSPIDNTEAFF
TRBD1 | 17 | TRBJ1-4 | NA | TRBV2 | TGTGCCAGCAGTGAGGCGATACCGGGACAGATAAATGAAAAACTGTTTTTT | CASSEAIPGQINEKLFF
NA | 13 | TRBJ1-1 | few | TRBV9 | TGTGCCAGCAGCGTAGATTTACAGGGTGAAGCTTTCTTT | CASSVDLQGEAFF
NA | 14 | TRBJ1-3 | NA | TRBV6-1 | TGTGCCAGCAGTGAAACCAGGGGAGGAAACACCATATATTTT | CASSETRGGNTIYF
TRBD1 | 13 | TRBJ2-7 | NA | TRBV6-5 | TGTGCCAGCTCCATACAGGGGTCCTACGAGCAGTACTTC | CASSIQGSYEQYF
TRBD1 | 16 | TRBJ1-6 | NA | TRBV6-5 | TGTGCCAGCAGTTACTCGATCGGCAGGGGGACGTCACCCCTCCACTTT | CASSYSIGRGTSPLHF
TRBD1 | 13 | TRBJ2-7 | NA | TRBV9 | TGTGCCAGCAGCGCAGGGGGCACCTACGAGCAGTACTTC | CASSAGGTYEQYF
NA | 13 | TRBJ2-5 | NA | TRBV4-1 | TGCGCCAGCAGCCGACTAGACAAAGAGACCCAGTACTTC | CASSRLDKETQYF
NA | 14 | TRBJ1-1 | NA | TRBV9 | TGTGCCAGCAGCGTACTGGCGGAGAACACTGAAGCTTTCTTT | CASSVLAENTEAFF
TRBD1 | 16 | TRBJ1-4 | NA | TRBV6-5 | TGTGCCAGCAGTTATGGAGGACAGGGAGGTCGCGAAAGGCTGTTTTTT | CASSYGGQGGRERLFF
NA | 14 | TRBJ1-5 | NA | TRBV7-2 | TGTGCCAGCAGCTTAGCTCAGGTCAATCAGCCCCAGCATTTT | CASSLAQVNQPQHF
NA | 12 | TRBJ1-5 | NA | TRBV5-6 | TGTGCCAGCAGCTCACTTCACGGATCCCAGCATTTT | CASSSLHGSQHF
NA | 17 | TRBJ1-1 | NA | TRBV21-1 | TGTGCCAGCAGCAAGGGGGATCAAGTAGGATGGCACACTGAAGCTTTCTTT | CASSKGDQVGWHTEAFF
NA | 11 | TRBJ2-7 | NA | TRBV5-1 | TGCGCCAGCAGCTCGTCCTACGAGCAGTACTTC | CASSSSYEQYF
TRBD1 | 13 | TRBJ1-5 | NA | TRBV25-1 | TGTGCCAGCACACAGGGGGCCGATCAGCCCCAGCATTTT | CASTQGADQPQHF
NA | 14 | TRBJ1-1 | few | TRBV19 | TGTGCCAGTACCCTCGGGGGAGGGATGGCTGAAGCTTTCTTT | CASTLGGGMAEAFF
NA | 13 | TRBJ1-2 | NA | TRBV6-5 | TGTGCCAGCAGTTACTCACCGCTCTCGGGCTACACCTTC | CASSYSPLSGYTF
NA | 18 | TRBJ2-2 | NA | TRBV9 | TGTGCCAGCAGCGTAGATTCTGGCGGCCCCACGGGCACCGGGGAGCTGTTTTTT | CASSVDSGGPTGTGELFF
TRBD1 | 14 | TRBJ1-4 | NA | TRBV18 | TGTGCCAGCTCACCGGGACAGTCTAATGAAAAACTGTTTTTT | CASSPGQSNEKLFF
TRBD2 | 14 | TRBJ2-7 | NA | TRBV7-2 | TGTGCCAGCAGCTCCGCGGGGGGGTCCAACGAGCAGTACTTC | CASSSAGGSNEQYF
NA | 15 | TRBJ1-3 | once | TRBV30 | TGTGCCTGGACTCCGGGACGGGTCTCTGGAAACACCATATATTTT | CAWTPGRVSGNTIYF